A single sample gave rise to the 5 T cell receptor beta chains below, sequenced in a study of cytomegalovirus exposure and HLA in healthy donors. Researchers ran the PCR with 60 Vbeta and 13 Jbeta primers. The method was immunoSEQ multiplex PCR; TCRdb's version includes in-frame clones alone and lacks a portion of them. The sample lists some 91,000 clones; 64% were seen once. Sequenced: PBMCs. The source of these receptors is a human donor in good health.

The gene calls are TRBV15 and TRBJ1-6, with TRBD1 identical over 9 bases. V was clipped by 5 bases and J by 5 bases; unmatched bases: 1. Germline V gives CDR1 LNHNV, CDR2 YYDKDF (reference sequence). The CDR3 is 14 amino acids. CDR3 nucleotides: TGTGCCACCAGCCGGGACAGGGATAATTCACCCCTCCACTTT. Translated, it gives CATSRDRDNSPLHF.

The genes are TRBV7-2 and TRBJ1-4, with no clear D. Germline V lookup: CDR1 SGHTA, CDR2 FQGNSA. CDR3 size: 15 residues. V lost 1 base and J lost 5, with 11 bases in between. CDR3 nucleotides: TGTGCCAGCAGCTTAGGCGGGCAGGAAAATGAAAAACTGTTTTTT. Amino acids: CASSLGGQENEKLFF.

The chain employs TRBV18 and TRBJ1-6; tentatively, D is TRBD1 (5 bases). The germline V and J ends were trimmed by 7 bases and 0 bases, with 10 bases remaining between them. CDR1 KGHSH and CDR2 LQKENI come from the germline V gene. The CDR3 runs 15 residues. The CDR3 coding sequence is TGTGCCAGCTTACGCGGGGGCTCCTATAATTCACCCCTCCACTTT. It encodes CASLRGGSYNSPLHF.

The chain employs TRBV19 and TRBJ1-2; a weak D match, TRBD1 (6 bases). V shed 7 bases and J shed 4 bases, with 19 bases lying between them. Germline loops: CDR1 LNHDA, CDR2 SQIVND (reference sequence). The CDR3 totals 15 residues. CDR3 in amino acids: CASTPTGRGFYGYTF. Written as DNA, the CDR3 is TGTGCCAGTACCCCAACCGGCAGGGGCTTCTATGGCTACACCTTC.

The genes are TRBV7-2 and TRBJ1-5; TRBD1 might be the D (6 bases). This CDR3 comprises 16 residues. Germline V gives CDR1 SGHTA, CDR2 FQGNSA. The ends were cut back, 5 bases at V and 6 bases at J, with 20 bases in the middle. The CDR3 coding sequence is TGTGCCAGCAGCCCGGGGGGCGGCGGTTCGAGTCAGCCCCAGCATTTT. Its protein product is CASSPGGGGSSQPQHF.